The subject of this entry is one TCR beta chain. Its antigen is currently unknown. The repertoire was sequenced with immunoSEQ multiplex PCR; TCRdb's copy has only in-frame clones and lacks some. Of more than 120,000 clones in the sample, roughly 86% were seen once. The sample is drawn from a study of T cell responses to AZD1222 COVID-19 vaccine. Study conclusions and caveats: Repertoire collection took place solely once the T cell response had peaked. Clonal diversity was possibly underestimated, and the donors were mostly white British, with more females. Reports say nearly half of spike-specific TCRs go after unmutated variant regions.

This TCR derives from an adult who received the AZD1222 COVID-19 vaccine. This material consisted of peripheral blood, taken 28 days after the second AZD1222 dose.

CDR3: CASSRQTHTDTQYF. Here the CDR3 DNA reads TGTGCCAGCAGCAGACAGACACACACAGATACGCAGTATTTT. The chain links TRBV13 to TRBJ2-3, with D perhaps TRBD1 (5 bases). The CDR3 loop spans 14 amino acids. V gave up 5 bases and J gave up 2 bases, with 11 bases separating them. Germline V gene data show CDR1 as PRHDT and CDR2 as FYEKMQ (reference sequence).